The 10 T cell receptor beta chains presented below share a single source sample, sequenced in a study of blood T cell repertoires in COVID-19. Produced via immunoSEQ multiplex PCR; TCRdb's table is partial and in-frame only. In the table there are about 240,000 clones, about four fifths of which are singletons. Material: peripheral blood. The receptors here all came from a man under 40 who had recovered from COVID-19.

The chain joins TRBV29-1 to TRBJ2-1; no clear D gene. This CDR3 spans 11 amino acids. Trimming stripped 6 bases from V and 6 bases from J, with 9 bases between. Germline CDR1 reads SQVTM; CDR2 reads ANQGSEA. CDR3 sequence: CSVTSVNEQFF. The CDR3 DNA is TGCAGCGTCACAAGCGTCAATGAGCAGTTCTTC.

As regards this clone: The same CDR3 can be traced to other DNA sequences in this sample. The CDR3 reads CASSSSGGAYEQYF. DNA of the CDR3: TGTGCCAGCAGTTCTAGCGGGGGAGCCTACGAGCAGTACTTC. This chain links TRBV5-4 with TRBJ2-7; 10 nucleotides align to TRBD2. Trimming cost V 5 bases and J 2 bases; bases outside gene matches: 4. The germline CDR1 and CDR2 sequences are SGHNT and YYREEE (reference sequence). The CDR3 totals 14 residues.

This chain links TRBV7-2 with TRBJ2-4; D gene unclear. The CDR3 length is 14 residues. With 1 base removed from V and 8 bases from J, the gap between germline ends came to 12 bases. Germline-derived CDR1 and CDR2 are SGHTA and FQGNSA. The CDR3 loop reads CASSLENAPDIQYF. In nucleotides, the CDR3 is TGTGCCAGCAGCTTAGAGAACGCCCCAGACATTCAGTACTTC.

The V call is TRBV13, the J call TRBJ1-1, with 7 bases lining up with TRBD1. V shed 5 bases, J shed 10 bases, and the junction held 13 bases outside the gene matches. Germline V lookup: CDR1 PRHDT, CDR2 FYEKMQ (reference sequence). This CDR3 contains 14 residues. CDR3 region: CASSPTGASSAAFF. The CDR3 DNA reads TGTGCCAGCAGCCCAACAGGGGCTTCTAGTGCAGCTTTCTTT.

V usage is TRBV6-5 and J usage is TRBJ2-7; TRBD1 aligns across 7 bases. V shed 6 bases, J shed 0 bases, and the junction held 5 bases outside the gene matches. The CDR3 extends over 14 amino acids. The V gene's germline CDR1 is MNHEY and CDR2 SVGAGI. The CDR3, as DNA: TGTGCCAGCAGCCCGGACAGGAGCTCCTACGAGCAGTACTTC. Its translation: CASSPDRSSYEQYF.

CDR3 bases: TGTGCCAGCAGTTTATCCCCCGGGACTGAAGCTTTCTTT. It is translated as CASSLSPGTEAFF. The rearrangement links TRBV27 to TRBJ1-1; D remains unclear. Trimming shortened V by 0 bases and J by 5 bases, and 7 bases separated the two germline ends. In germline, CDR1 is MNHEY, CDR2 SMNVEV (reference sequence). The CDR3 consists of 13 residues.

The chain employs TRBV28 and TRBJ1-6, with a tentative D call TRBD1 (5 bases). The length of the CDR3 is 16 residues. V was clipped by 6 bases and J by 4 bases, with 16 bases between them. Germline V gene sequence: CDR1 MDHEN, CDR2 SYDVKM. CDR3 coding DNA: TGTGCCAGCAGGCCTGGGGGGGTGAGATATAATTCACCCCTCCACTTT. This sequence encodes CASRPGGVRYNSPLHF.

A single count supports this clone. This sequence joins TRBV18 and TRBJ2-3; D is ambiguous. This CDR3 region has 15 residues. With 2 bases removed from V and 0 bases from J, the gap between germline ends came to 9 bases. Germline values: CDR1 KGHSH, CDR2 LQKENI. The CDR3 reads CASSPNDGSTDTQYF. CDR3 DNA: TGTGCCAGCTCACCAAACGACGGGAGCACAGATACGCAGTATTTT.

The rearrangement joins TRBV19 to TRBJ1-2, with a tentative D call TRBD1 (5 bases). Trimming took off 6 bases at V and 4 bases at J, with 12 bases between the two ends. Germline V gene sequence: CDR1 LNHDA, CDR2 SQIVND (reference sequence). The CDR3 loop spans 13 amino acids. The CDR3 DNA reads as TGTGCCAGTAGGATGGGGGGAATCTATGGCTACACCTTC. Protein: CASRMGGIYGYTF. Full variable domain (outside the CDR3, taken from reference TRBV19 and TRBJ1-2): DGGITQSPKYLFRKEGQNVTLSCEQNLNHDAMYWYRQDPGQGLRLIYYSQIVNDFQKGDIAEGYSVSREKKESFPLTVTSAQKNPTAFYLCASRMGGIYGYTFGSGTRLTVV.

V usage is TRBV2 and J usage is TRBJ2-2; 7 bases agree with TRBD1. Losses at the gene ends were 7 bases for V and 5 bases for J; bases not matched to a gene: 10. The length of the CDR3 is 15 residues. Germline V gene sequence: CDR1 SNHLY, CDR2 FYNNEI. CDR3 nucleotides: TGTGCCAGCACCCCGACCGGGACAGCTACCGGGGAGCTGTTTTTT. Its translation is CASTPTGTATGELFF.